Below, 11 T cell receptor beta chains from the same sample are listed, as sequenced in a study of T cell responses to AZD1222 COVID-19 vaccine. Libraries were prepared by immunoSEQ multiplex PCR; TCRdb keeps only in-frame clonotypes and omits some of them. This sample has around 190,000 clones, with 90% to 95% found just once. The sequencing used peripheral blood, collected 28 days after the second AZD1222 dose. These receptors originate from an adult who received the AZD1222 COVID-19 vaccine.

V gene TRBV19 combines with J gene TRBJ2-2, with 10 nucleotides matching TRBD2. The junction had 11 bases not matched to a gene; V was cut back by 8 bases and J by 8 bases. The CDR3 length is 15 residues. Per the germline V gene, CDR1 is LNHDA and CDR2 is SQIVND (reference sequence). CDR3 DNA: TGTGCCAGTCGGATACTAGCGGGAACTAGGGGGGAGCTGTTTTTT. Its protein is CASRILAGTRGELFF.

V gene TRBV6-5 combines with J gene TRBJ1-5, with D possibly matching TRBD1 (6 bases). This CDR3 has 14 residues. Trimming shortened V by 6 bases and J by 7 bases, and 16 bases separated the two germline ends. Germline CDR1 and CDR2: MNHEY and SVGAGI. Written as DNA, the CDR3 is TGTGCCAGCAGATTAGGGGGGGCAGAGCAGCCCCAGCATTTT. Amino acid sequence: CASRLGGAEQPQHF.

The chain recombines TRBV7-9 with TRBJ2-7; perhaps TRBD1 as D (5 bases). The V and J ends lost 5 bases and 0 bases respectively, with 8 bases between them. CDR1 SEHNR and CDR2 FQNEAQ come from the germline V gene (reference sequence). This CDR3 spans 13 amino acids. CDR3 DNA: TGTGCCAGCAGCGGGGCCTTCTCCTACGAGCAGTACTTC. Amino acid sequence: CASSGAFSYEQYF.

Concerning this clone: Other DNA variants within this sample encode the same CDR3. The chain uses TRBV5-8 and TRBJ1-4; possible D gene TRBD1, 6 bases. Germline assignment: CDR1 SGHTS and CDR2 YDEGEE. Trimming pared 5 bases from V and 4 bases from J, leaving 9 bases between. The CDR3 consists of 13 residues. Here the CDR3 DNA reads TGTGCCAGCAGTGGGGGGCTTAATGAAAAACTGTTTTTT. This translates into CASSGGLNEKLFF.

The chain uses TRBV14 and TRBJ2-1, with 9 bases fitting TRBD2. With 1 base clipped from V and 5 bases from J, the junction kept 3 bases outside the gene matches. The CDR3 loop spans 15 amino acids. Per the germline V gene, CDR1 is SGHDN and CDR2 is FVKESK. The CDR3 DNA is TGTGCCAGCAGCCAAGGCCTAGCGGGGCACAATGAGCAGTTCTTC. Its protein product is CASSQGLAGHNEQFF. The full variable domain, completed using reference TRBV14 and TRBJ2-1, is EAGVTQFPSHSVIEKGQTVTLRCDPISGHDNLYWYRRVMGKEIKFLLHFVKESKQDESGMPNNRFLAERTGGTYSTLKVQPAELEDSGVYFCASSQGLAGHNEQFFGPGTRLTVL.

The rearrangement joins TRBV3-1 (or the pseudogene TRBV3-2) to TRBJ2-7; the D gene is possibly TRBD2 (7 bases). The CDR3 loop spans 15 amino acids. Germline-derived CDR1 and CDR2 are LGHDT and YNNKEL (reference sequence). V was cut by 5 bases and J by 5 bases, with 19 bases left in between. The CDR3 protein is CASSKRGSRGNEQYF. The DNA of the CDR3 is TGTGCCAGCAGCAAGCGGGGAAGCAGGGGAAACGAGCAGTACTTC.

The chain has TRBV19 and TRBJ2-1; 9 nucleotides match TRBD1. CDR3 length: 13 amino acids. V was clipped by 4 bases and J by 16 bases; unmatched bases: 11. In germline, CDR1 is LNHDA, CDR2 SQIVND (reference sequence). CDR3 in amino acids: CASSTTDRGGQFF. DNA for the CDR3: TGTGCCAGTAGTACAACTGACAGGGGGGGGCAATTCTTC.

This chain uses TRBV11-2 with TRBJ2-3; 10 nucleotides align to TRBD2. Unmatched junction bases numbered 6, after V lost 7 bases and J lost 2 bases. CDR3 size: 15 residues. CDR1 SGHAT and CDR2 FQNNGV come from the germline V gene. CDR3 loop: CASNPLAGYTDTQYF. CDR3 coding DNA: TGTGCCAGCAACCCACTAGCGGGATACACAGATACGCAGTATTTT.

The chain is built from TRBV2 and TRBJ1-3; no reliable D call. The CDR3 spans 15 residues. V was cut by 1 base and J by 3 bases, with 10 bases left in between. Germline V gene lookup returns CDR1 SNHLY and CDR2 FYNNEI. CDR3 in amino acids: CASSEDDLLGNTIYF. The CDR3 DNA follows: TGTGCCAGCAGTGAAGATGACCTACTTGGAAACACCATATATTTT.

On this clone: The same CDR3 is also encoded by other DNA sequences in this sample. The rearrangement uses TRBV12-3 or TRBV12-4 and TRBJ1-2; D not resolved. The CDR3 loop spans 13 amino acids. Trimming removed 3 bases at V and 5 bases at J, with 10 bases between. CDR3 DNA: TGTGCCAGCAGTTTGGGGTTGAGATATGGCTACACCTTC. Its translation is CASSLGLRYGYTF.

V gene TRBV5-4 combines with J gene TRBJ2-4; TRBD1 agrees at 8 bases. Germline CDR1 reads SGHNT; CDR2 reads YYREEE (reference sequence). Trimming at V came to 0 bases and at J to 6 bases, leaving 5 bases not matched to a gene. The CDR3 runs 15 residues. The chain's CDR3 is CASSLGGDRGNIQYF. The CDR3 DNA reads as TGTGCCAGCAGCTTGGGGGGTGACAGGGGAAACATTCAGTACTTC.